This passage covers 11 T cell receptor delta chains from one sample sequenced in a study of Vδ1+ human thymocytes. Study results and limitations: In the thymus, TRG and TRD repertoires looked highly polyclonal with Gaussian CDR3 lengths.

Their target antigens are unknown. Sequences come from RNA converted to cDNA by reverse transcription. CDR3 amplicons came from multiplex PCR with pooled V-gene forward and constant-region reverse primers. TCRdb reanalysed the multiplex PCR reads via CATT. The sample comprises 80,000 or so delta-chain clones, 30% to 40% of which are singletons, and under 0.3% rests with the top ten. The sample comprised Vdelta1+ gamma-delta thymocytes from the thymus. The subset denotes: FACS-sorted CD3+ TCRalphabeta- TCRVdelta1+ TCRVdelta2- thymocytes. The receptor set was obtained from a boy younger than two who had congenital heart surgery.

This clone was counted between two and nine times. The chain couples TRDV1 to TRDJ1; perhaps TRDD3 as D (7 bases). The CDR3 spans 22 residues. Germline V gene lookup returns CDR1 TSWWSYY and CDR2 QGS. V lost 1 base, J lost 10 bases, and 40 bases lay in between. CDR3: CALGEPHPFRSRDTCPQGGLIF. As DNA, the CDR3 is TGTGCTCTTGGGGAACCACATCCCTTCCGGTCTCGGGATACCTGTCCGCAGGGGGGACTCATCTTT.

V and J are TRDV1 and TRDJ1, with a possible D match to TRDD3 (6 bases). This CDR3 is 23 amino acids long. The V end lost 3 bases, the J end lost 2 bases, and 37 bases lay between the germline ends. CDR1 is TSWWSYY and CDR2 is QGS in the germline V gene. The CDR3 reads CALGDPRGPGGGYTLPRTDKLIF. CDR3 sequence (DNA): TGTGCTCTTGGGGACCCTAGAGGGCCCGGTGGGGGTTATACCCTCCCGAGGACCGATAAACTCATCTTT.

This sequence joins TRDV1 and TRDJ1; D is perhaps TRDD3 (6 bases). V lost 0 bases and J lost 10, with 24 bases in between. Germline values: CDR1 TSWWSYY, CDR2 QGS. The CDR3 has 17 amino acids. The CDR3 DNA follows: TGTGCTCTTGGGGAACTTGGGAGGTGGCCCTGGGGAAGGACACTCATCTTT. This codes for CALGELGRWPWGRTLIF.

The chain recombines TRDV1 with TRDJ1; 12 bases align to TRDD3. Germline CDR1 is TSWWSYY and CDR2 is QGS. J lost 11 bases, V lost 0 bases, and 22 bases had no gene match. The CDR3 covers 20 residues. CDR3 residues: CALGELTEGARLGDTTGLIF. In nucleotides, the CDR3 is TGTGCTCTTGGGGAACTTACCGAGGGCGCGAGGCTGGGGGATACGACGGGGCTCATCTTT.

The chain is built from TRDV1 and TRDJ1; D ambiguous. Per the germline V gene, CDR1 is TSWWSYY and CDR2 is QGS. The CDR3 loop spans 17 amino acids. The V gene lost 2 bases and the J gene lost 1 base, with 17 bases spanning the gap. CDR3 region: CALGEVRCVGFTDKLIF. Here the CDR3 DNA reads TGTGCTCTTGGGGAAGTACGGTGTGTCGGCTTCACCGATAAACTCATCTTT.

The V gene is TRDV1, the J gene TRDJ1; D call uncertain. CDR3 length: 16 residues. V was cut by 9 bases and J by 0 bases, with 20 bases left in between. CDR1 TSWWSYY and CDR2 QGS come from the germline V gene. CDR3 sequence reads: CALELPLDLYTDKLIF. CDR3 in DNA: TGTGCTCTCGAACTCCCTCTTGATCTCTACACCGATAAACTCATCTTT.

This chain connects TRDV1 to TRDJ1; 10 bases agree with TRDD3. CDR3 length: 17 residues. In germline, CDR1 is TSWWSYY, CDR2 QGS. Trimming cost V 5 bases and J 2 bases; bases outside gene matches: 11. The DNA for the CDR3 is TGTGCTCTTGGGTTAAATCTATGGGGGATACTGACCGATAAACTCATCTTT. It codes for CALGLNLWGILTDKLIF.

J is TRDJ1 and V is TRDV1; 10 nucleotides line up with TRDD3. J gave up 0 bases and V 0 bases, and 22 bases lay outside the gene matches. There are 23 residues in the CDR3. CDR1 and CDR2 (germline): TSWWSYY, QGS. The CDR3 nucleotides read TGTGCTCTTGGGGAACTTGGGTGGATCCCTGCTTACTGGGGGATTAGAGACACCGATAAACTCATCTTT. This encodes CALGELGWIPAYWGIRDTDKLIF.

This rearrangement joins TRDV1 to TRDJ1; maybe TRDD3 (5 bases). The CDR3 has 23 amino acids. V lost 0 bases to trimming and J lost 3 bases, with 35 bases between them. Germline lookup yields CDR1 TSWWSYY and CDR2 QGS. CDR3 amino acids: CALGELSTPSALILEDIADKLIF. As DNA, the CDR3 is TGTGCTCTTGGGGAACTTTCTACTCCGTCCGCCCTTATACTGGAGGATATCGCCGATAAACTCATCTTT.

The rearrangement links TRDV1 to TRDJ1; 7 bases line up with TRDD3. Losses at the gene ends were 1 base for V and 0 bases for J; bases not matched to a gene: 17. Per the germline V gene, CDR1 is TSWWSYY and CDR2 is QGS. CDR3 length: 20 residues. The CDR3 here is CALGERWRPWGLKYTDKLIF. The CDR3 DNA sequence: TGTGCTCTTGGGGAACGATGGCGACCCTGGGGGTTGAAGTACACCGATAAACTCATCTTT.

This sequence joins TRDV1 and TRDJ1; 8 bases line up with TRDD3. The junction had 19 bases not matched to a gene; V was cut back by 4 bases and J by 0 bases. CDR3 length: 20 amino acids. Germline loops: CDR1 TSWWSYY, CDR2 QGS. The CDR3 sequence is CALGVEGPVYWGADTDKLIF. CDR3 DNA: TGTGCTCTTGGGGTCGAGGGGCCCGTATACTGGGGGGCGGACACCGATAAACTCATCTTT.